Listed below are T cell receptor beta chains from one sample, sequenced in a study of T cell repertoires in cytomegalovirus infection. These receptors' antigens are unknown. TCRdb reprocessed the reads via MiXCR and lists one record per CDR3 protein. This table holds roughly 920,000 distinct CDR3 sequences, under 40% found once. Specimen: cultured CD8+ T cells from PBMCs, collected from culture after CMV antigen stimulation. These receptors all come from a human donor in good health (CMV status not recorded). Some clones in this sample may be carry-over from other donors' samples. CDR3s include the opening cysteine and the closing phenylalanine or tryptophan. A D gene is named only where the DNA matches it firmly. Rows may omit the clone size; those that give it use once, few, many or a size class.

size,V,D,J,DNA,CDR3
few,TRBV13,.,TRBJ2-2,TGTGCCAGCAGCTTACCCCGATTCGGCGGTGGAACCGGGGAGCTGTTTTTT,CASSLPRFGGGTGELFF
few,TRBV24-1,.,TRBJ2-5,TGTGCCACCAGTGATTTGAGCTTTAGGTACTTC,CATSDLSFRYF
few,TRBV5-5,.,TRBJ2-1,TGTGCCAGCAGCTTGTATATGCGGATCTACAATGAGCAGTTCTTC,CASSLYMRIYNEQFF
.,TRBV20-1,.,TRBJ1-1,TGCAGTGCTAGTGAGGGAAAGTACACTGAAGCTTTCTTT,CSASEGKYTEAFF
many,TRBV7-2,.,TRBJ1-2,TGTGCCAGCAGCTTAAATGGCTACACCTTC,CASSLNGYTF
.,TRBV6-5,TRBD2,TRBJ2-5,TGTGCCAGCACCGCGGGGGAGCGGGGGGTCCGGGAGACCCAGTACTTC,CASTAGERGVRETQYF
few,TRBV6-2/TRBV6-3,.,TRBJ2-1,TGTGCCAGCAGTTACACCAATTACAATGAGCAGTTCTTC,CASSYTNYNEQFF
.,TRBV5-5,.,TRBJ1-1,TGTGCCAGCAGCTTGTATTTGGTCCTCCCTACAGAACAGAACACTGAAGCTTTCTTT,CASSLYLVLPTEQNTEAFF
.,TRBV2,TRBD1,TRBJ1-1,TGTGCCAGCAATACAGGGGGTATTGAAGCTTTCTTT,CASNTGGIEAFF
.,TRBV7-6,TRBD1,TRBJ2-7,TGTGCCAGCAGCGGGAAGAAGGGGGCTTACGAGCAGTACTTC,CASSGKKGAYEQYF
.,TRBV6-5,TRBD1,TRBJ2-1,TGTGCCAGCAGTTCGGACAGGGCGGTGGACAATGAGCAGTTCTTC,CASSSDRAVDNEQFF
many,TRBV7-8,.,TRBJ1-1,TGTGCCAGCAGCCCGCGTCGGAAGGGGGACACTGAAGCTTTCTTT,CASSPRRKGDTEAFF
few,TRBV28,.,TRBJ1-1,TGTGCCAGCAGTTTAGCGGGGGTTCGGTTGAACACTGAAGCTTTCTTT,CASSLAGVRLNTEAFF
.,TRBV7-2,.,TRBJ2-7,TGTGCCAGCAGCGCAGCCGGACAGAGTTACGAGCAGTACTTC,CASSAAGQSYEQYF
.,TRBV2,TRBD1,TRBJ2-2,TGTGCCAGAGCCGGGACAGGGACCGGGGAGCTGTTTTTT,CARAGTGTGELFF
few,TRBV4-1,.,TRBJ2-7,TGCGCCAGCAGCCAAGGGAAGGGGCCATACGAGCAGTACTTC,CASSQGKGPYEQYF
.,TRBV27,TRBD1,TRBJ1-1,TGTGCCAGCAGTTCAAATACAGGGGGCACTGAAGCTTTCTTT,CASSSNTGGTEAFF
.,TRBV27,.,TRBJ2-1,TGTGCCAGCAGTTTTTCGGCAGTGGGGATGGAGTTCTTC,CASSFSAVGMEFF
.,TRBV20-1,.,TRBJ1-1,TGCAGTGCTAGTGAGGGGCCCTATGAAGCTTTCTTT,CSASEGPYEAFF
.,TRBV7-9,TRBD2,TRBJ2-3,TGTGCCAACAGCTTCCGAGCGGGGGACACAGATACGCAGTATTTT,CANSFRAGDTDTQYF
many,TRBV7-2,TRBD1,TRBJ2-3,TGTGCCAGCAGCTTTAGGGACAGCCGCACAGATACGCAGTATTTT,CASSFRDSRTDTQYF
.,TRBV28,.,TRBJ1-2,TGTGCCATCACCCCCCTGGGGGGAAACTATGGCTACACCTTC,CAITPLGGNYGYTF
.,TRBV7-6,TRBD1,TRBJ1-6,TGTGCCAGCAGCTTAGTCCCCCCGGACAGGTCGACAAATTCACCCCTCCACTTT,CASSLVPPDRSTNSPLHF
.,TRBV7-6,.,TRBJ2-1,TGTGCCAGCAGCTTAATTGAGCGAGATGAGCAGTTCTTC,CASSLIERDEQFF
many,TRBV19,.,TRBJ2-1,TGTGCCAGTAGTATCTCTCTCGGCAATGAGCAGTTCTTC,CASSISLGNEQFF
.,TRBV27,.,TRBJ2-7,TGTGCCAGCAGTTTAAATGTACAAGCCTACGAGCAGTACTTC,CASSLNVQAYEQYF
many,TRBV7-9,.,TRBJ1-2,TGTGCCAGCAGCTTGATTGGGGGTTTTATCGGCTCTGGCTACACCTTC,CASSLIGGFIGSGYTF
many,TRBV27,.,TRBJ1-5,TGTGCCAGCAGCTTAGTTGGGGCTAATCAGCCCCAGCATTTT,CASSLVGANQPQHF
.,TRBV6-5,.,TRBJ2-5,TGTGCCAGCAGTCCCGGGACTTGGAAGCCCCAGTACTTC,CASSPGTWKPQYF
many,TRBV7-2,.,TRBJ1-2,TGTGCCAGCAGCTTAGCGGGCAGGGACCCCTATGGCTACACCTTC,CASSLAGRDPYGYTF
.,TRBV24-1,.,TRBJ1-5,TGTGCCACCGGGGACGGGACACCTAGCAATCAGCCCCAGCATTTT,CATGDGTPSNQPQHF
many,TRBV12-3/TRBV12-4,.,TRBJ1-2,TGTGCCACCACAGCTTCCTATGGCTACACCTTC,CATTASYGYTF
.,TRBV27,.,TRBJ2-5,TGTGCCAGCAGTTTATTGGGCAGGGGAGAGACCCAGTACTTC,CASSLLGRGETQYF
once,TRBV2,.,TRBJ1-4,TGTGCCAACAGTCGTGACTGGGGTAATGAAAAACTGTTTTTT,CANSRDWGNEKLFF
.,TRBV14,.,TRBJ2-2,TGTGCCAGCAGCCAAGCCCCCCCCGGATCCACCGGGGAGCTGTTTTTT,CASSQAPPGSTGELFF
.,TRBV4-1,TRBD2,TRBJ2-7,TGCGCCAGCAGCCTCATTGGGGGGGGGGACTACGAGCAGTACTTC,CASSLIGGGDYEQYF
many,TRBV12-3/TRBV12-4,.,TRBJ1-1,TGTGCCAGCAGCTCCGGGATTTACAACACTGAAGCTTTCTTT,CASSSGIYNTEAFF
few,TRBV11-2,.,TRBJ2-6,TGTGCCAGCAGCGCCTCAGGGCGAGGGGCCAACGTCCTGACTTTC,CASSASGRGANVLTF
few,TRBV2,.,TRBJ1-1,TGTGCCAGCAGTGGGGTCCCTGAAGCTTTCTTT,CASSGVPEAFF
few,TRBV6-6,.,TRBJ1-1,TGTGCCAGCAGTCACCCGCAGGACCCGAACACTGAAGCTTTCTTT,CASSHPQDPNTEAFF
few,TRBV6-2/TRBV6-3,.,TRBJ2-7,TGTGCCAGCAGTTACGGCCGTACCTACGAGCAGTACTTC,CASSYGRTYEQYF
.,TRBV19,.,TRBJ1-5,TGTGCCAGTAGTATTGTGGGGTTCCGTCACCTCAATCAGCCCCAGCATTTT,CASSIVGFRHLNQPQHF
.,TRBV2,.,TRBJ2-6,TGTGCCAGCAGCTTACCTCCATGGACCACCTACCTCTCGGGGGGGGCCAACGTCCTGACTTTC,CASSLPPWTTYLSGGANVLTF
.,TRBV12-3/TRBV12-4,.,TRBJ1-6,TGTGCCAGCACCCGACAGGCCTATAATTCACCCCTCCACTTT,CASTRQAYNSPLHF
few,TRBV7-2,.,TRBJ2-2,TGTGCCAGCAGCTTAGCGTTAACAGGGTCGGGCACCGGGGAGCTGTTTTTT,CASSLALTGSGTGELFF
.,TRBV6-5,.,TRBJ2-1,TGTGCCAGCAGCCCCGACCATTACAATGAGCAGTTCTTC,CASSPDHYNEQFF
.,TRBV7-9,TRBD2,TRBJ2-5,TGTGCCAGCAGACCGGGGGCGCGGGGGGTTGAGACCCAGTACTTC,CASRPGARGVETQYF
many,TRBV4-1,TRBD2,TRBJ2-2,TGCGCCAGCAGCCACAGCGGCGGGGGGGCCCCCGGGGAGCTGTTTTTT,CASSHSGGGAPGELFF
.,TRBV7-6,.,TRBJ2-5,TGTGCCAGCAGCTCCAGAGCCCCTCAGAGGGAGACCCAGTACTTC,CASSSRAPQRETQYF
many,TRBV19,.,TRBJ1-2,TGTGCCACCGGGACCATAATAGTGGGCTACACCTTC,CATGTIIVGYTF
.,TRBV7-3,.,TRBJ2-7,TGTGCCAGCAGCCCGAGAGCGGGCGAGACCTACGAGCAGTACTTC,CASSPRAGETYEQYF
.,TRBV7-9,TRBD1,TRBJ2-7,TGTGCCACCTTCGGGACAGGGCTGTACGAGCAGTACTTC,CATFGTGLYEQYF
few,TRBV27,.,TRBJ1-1,TGTGCCAGCAGTTTATCCACCCTGAACACTGAAGCTTTCTTT,CASSLSTLNTEAFF
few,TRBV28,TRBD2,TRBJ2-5,TGTGCCAGCAGTTTATACCTAGCGGGGGGGCGAGAGACCCAGTACTTC,CASSLYLAGGRETQYF